This TCR beta chain appears in the sequencing data of a study of blood T cell repertoires in COVID-19 (TCRdb year 2020). Regarding the study in general: Collaborator samples came from the United States, Italy and Spain and covered acute and convalescent phases of COVID-19. Where HLA class I and class II types were available, the types were taken from metadata supplied by the sample provider, not from assay-based typing. The samples were drawn from the first 160 participants of the ongoing ImmuneRACE study and from more than 1,000 subjects provided by 6 global collaborators. Sample metadata almost always included a de-identified subject ID, COVID-19 status, age in years and sex. The repertoires were released in a freely available public database meant as a resource for research on the immune response to SARS-CoV-2. The material from the prospective study consisted of cDNA or gDNA derived from T cells, B-cell-depleted T cells, or PBMCs. Subjects who had been exposed to COVID-19, were actively infected with it, or had recovered from it provided the deeply sampled blood TCRbeta repertoires that made up the dataset.

Collaborating institutions collected whole blood in K2EDTA tubes following their own protocols. Collaborator samples were shipped for TCRbeta analysis as frozen whole blood, isolated PBMCs, or DNA extracted from either sample type. TCRbeta CDR3 regions were amplified from genomic DNA using the immunoSEQ Assay, a bias-controlled multiplex PCR. The original methods were these. Within the assay, amplification of reference gene primers was used to estimate how many nucleated cells each sample contained. To quantify the absolute abundance of each unique TCRbeta CDR3 rearrangement, sequence reads were collapsed and filtered. For each sample, productive Simpson clonality was calculated as the square root of Simpson's diversity index over productive rearrangements. The source is immuneACCESS, and TCRdb retained only in-frame sequences with V and J called. Part of the clones is not carried over; for the studies checked, unresolved V genes explain less than half of this, and the remainder is unexplained. For V, J and clone size, that table is used; D and trimming come from the DNA. This sample gives 150,000 to 200,000 clones in total; 65% to 85% of them show up just once. The ten most abundant clones make up around 5.2% of the sample.

The trim is 4 bases for V and 4 bases for J, with a gap of 10 bases between the germline ends. The CDR3 covers 14 residues, taking in both the cysteine and the phenylalanine. Only the CDR3 DNA stays, 42 bases, in frame from base 1. CDR1 is given as KGHDR and CDR2 as SFDVKD, both from the germline V gene. General study outcomes and caveats: The quantity of clinical and demographic metadata differed by source and by participant and was supplied without curation.

This clone was found a few times. Which antigen it targets is not known. No base quality values were provided; no much bigger clone lies one nucleotide off. The rearranged segments are TRBV24-1 and TRBJ2-1, and the D gene may be TRBD2, 6 bases matching. The sample comprised peripheral blood. This receptor was identified in a young woman with acute or convalescent COVID-19. Here the CDR3 is given as CATSEGGLYNEQFF. The nucleotide sequence is TGTGCCACCAGTGAGGGGGGTCTGTACAATGAGCAGTTCTTC.